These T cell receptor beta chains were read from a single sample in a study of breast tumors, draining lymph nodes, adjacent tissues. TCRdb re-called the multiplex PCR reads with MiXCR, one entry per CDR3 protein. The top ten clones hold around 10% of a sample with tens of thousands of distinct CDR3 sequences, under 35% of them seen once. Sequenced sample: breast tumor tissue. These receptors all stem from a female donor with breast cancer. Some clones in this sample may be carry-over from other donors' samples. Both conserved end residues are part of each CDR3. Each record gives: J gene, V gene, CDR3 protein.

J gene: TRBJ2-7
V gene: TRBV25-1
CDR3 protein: CASSGLRDRSYEQYF

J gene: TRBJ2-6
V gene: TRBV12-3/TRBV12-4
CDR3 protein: CASRGGGLNVLTF

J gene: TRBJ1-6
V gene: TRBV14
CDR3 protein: CASSFTGGSSYNSPLHF

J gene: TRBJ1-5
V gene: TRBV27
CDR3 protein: CASSLRGVDQPQHF

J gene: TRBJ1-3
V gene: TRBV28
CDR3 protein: CASSTGIGYTIYF

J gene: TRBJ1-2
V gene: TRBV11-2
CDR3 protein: CASSSVGGYGYTF

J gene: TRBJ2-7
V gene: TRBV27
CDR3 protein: CASRFSAEGSFHEQYF

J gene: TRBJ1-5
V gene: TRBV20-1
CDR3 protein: CSARPTGAHNQPQHF

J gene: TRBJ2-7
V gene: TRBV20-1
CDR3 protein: CSAEDTSNSYEQYF

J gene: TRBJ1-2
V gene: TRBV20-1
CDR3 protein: CSAHHETGTGYTF

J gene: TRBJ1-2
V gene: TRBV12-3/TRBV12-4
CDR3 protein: CASSLAQGRGYTF

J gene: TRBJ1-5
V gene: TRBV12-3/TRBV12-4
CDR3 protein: CASSPGQGFRNQPQHF

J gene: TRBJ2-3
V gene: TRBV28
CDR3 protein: CASSLPSELTDTQYF

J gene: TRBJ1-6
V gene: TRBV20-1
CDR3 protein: CSARAGQGIAAPLHF

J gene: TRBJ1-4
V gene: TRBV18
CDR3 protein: CASSPWREVNEKLFF

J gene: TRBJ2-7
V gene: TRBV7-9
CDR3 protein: CASSSPRDRGYEQYF

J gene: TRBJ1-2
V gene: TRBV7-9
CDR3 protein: CASRSEGRGGYTF

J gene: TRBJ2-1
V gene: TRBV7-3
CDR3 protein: CASSLTMATEQFF

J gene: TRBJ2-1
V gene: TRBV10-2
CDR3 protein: CASSGLAGKQQFF

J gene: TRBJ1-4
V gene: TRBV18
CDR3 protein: CASSSSGATNEKLFF

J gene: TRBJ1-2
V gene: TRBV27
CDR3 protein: CASSLWQGGGYTF

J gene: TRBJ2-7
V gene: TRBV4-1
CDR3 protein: CASSQDFEAYEQYF

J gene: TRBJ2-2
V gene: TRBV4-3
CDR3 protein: CASSQDLVRGSTGELFF

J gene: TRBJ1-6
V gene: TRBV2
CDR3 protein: CASSLGQGNSPLHF

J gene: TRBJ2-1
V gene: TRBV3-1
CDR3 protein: CASSQGQGSYNEQFF

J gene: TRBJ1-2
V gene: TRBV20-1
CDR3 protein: CSARDHRARGGYTF

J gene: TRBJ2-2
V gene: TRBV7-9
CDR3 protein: CASRTSGSTNTGELFF

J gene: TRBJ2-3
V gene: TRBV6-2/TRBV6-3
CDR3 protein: CASRIGLTAGGTDTQYF

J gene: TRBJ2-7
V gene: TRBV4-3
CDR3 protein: CASSQAASGAGGQYF

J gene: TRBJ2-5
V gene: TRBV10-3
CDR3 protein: CAISEYAGEGRETQYF

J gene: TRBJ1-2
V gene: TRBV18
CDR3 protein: CASSPDRANYGYTF